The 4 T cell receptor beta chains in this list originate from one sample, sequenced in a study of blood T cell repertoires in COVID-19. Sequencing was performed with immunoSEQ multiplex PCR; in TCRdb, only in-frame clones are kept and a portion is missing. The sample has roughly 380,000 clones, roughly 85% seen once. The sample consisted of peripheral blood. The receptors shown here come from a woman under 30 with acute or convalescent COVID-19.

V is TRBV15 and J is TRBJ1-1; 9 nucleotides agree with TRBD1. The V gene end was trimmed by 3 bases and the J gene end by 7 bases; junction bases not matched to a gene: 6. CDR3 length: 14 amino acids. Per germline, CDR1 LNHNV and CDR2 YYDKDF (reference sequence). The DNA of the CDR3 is TGTGCCACCAGCAGGTGGACAGGGGAGTTTGAAGCTTTCTTT. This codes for CATSRWTGEFEAFF.

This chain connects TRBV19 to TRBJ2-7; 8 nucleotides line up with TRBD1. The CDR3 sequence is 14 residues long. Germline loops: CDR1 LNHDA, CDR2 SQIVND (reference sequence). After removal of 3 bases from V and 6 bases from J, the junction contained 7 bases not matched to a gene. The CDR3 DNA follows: TGTGCCAGTAGTATCAGGGGGCCATTCCCCGAGCAGTACTTC. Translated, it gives CASSIRGPFPEQYF.

The CDR3 spells CASSKLQGDGEQFF. The CDR3 region has the DNA TGTGCCAGTAGTAAACTACAGGGGGATGGTGAGCAGTTCTTC. The chain combines TRBV19 with TRBJ2-1; TRBD1 matches at 8 bases. Trimming removed 4 bases from V and 9 bases from J; junction bases left unmatched: 8. There are 14 residues in the CDR3. Germline lookup yields CDR1 LNHDA and CDR2 SQIVND (reference sequence).

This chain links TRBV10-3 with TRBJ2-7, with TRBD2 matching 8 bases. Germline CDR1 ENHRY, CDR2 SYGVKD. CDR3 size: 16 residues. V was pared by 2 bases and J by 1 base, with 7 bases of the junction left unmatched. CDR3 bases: TGTGCCATCAGTGAGGCGGGAGGAGGTCTTTCCTACGAGCAGTACTTC. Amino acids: CAISEAGGGLSYEQYF.